This T cell receptor beta chain was sequenced during a study of cytomegalovirus exposure and HLA in healthy donors. Study results and caveats: A list of roughly 160 TCR beta chains associated with cytomegalovirus was given. Reports indicated that the classifier achieved high specificity and sensitivity in diagnosing cytomegalovirus status.

Some clones are missing from TCRdb's copy, which holds only in-frame ones; the method was immunoSEQ multiplex PCR. Among fewer than 300,000 clones listed, 85% to 90% were seen once. With V trimmed by 8 bases and J by 3 bases, 9 bases remained unmatched. The V gene's germline CDR1 is MNHNS and CDR2 SASEGT. The CDR3 covers 15 residues. For this clone: Its specificity is unknown.

Sample: PBMCs. The chain combines TRBV6-1 with TRBJ2-2; 7 nucleotides align to TRBD1. The TCR comes from a woman aged 18-30 years in good health and CMV-seronegative. CDR3 sequence reads: CASRAGQDHTGELFF. The DNA for the CDR3 is TGTGCCAGCCGAGCCGGACAGGATCACACCGGGGAGCTGTTTTTT.